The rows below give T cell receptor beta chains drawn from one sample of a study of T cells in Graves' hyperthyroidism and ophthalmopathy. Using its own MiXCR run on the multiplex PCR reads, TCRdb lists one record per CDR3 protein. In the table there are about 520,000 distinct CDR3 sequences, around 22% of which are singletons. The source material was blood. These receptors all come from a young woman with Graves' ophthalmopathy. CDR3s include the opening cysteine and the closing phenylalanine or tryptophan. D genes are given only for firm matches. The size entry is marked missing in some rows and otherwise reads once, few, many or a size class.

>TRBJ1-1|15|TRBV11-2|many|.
CASSPDGRMNTEAFF
TGTGCCAGCAGCCCAGATGGACGGATGAACACTGAAGCTTTCTTT
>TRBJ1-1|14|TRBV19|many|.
CASSIGGGVPEAFF
TGTGCCAGTAGTATAGGAGGGGGAGTACCTGAAGCTTTCTTT
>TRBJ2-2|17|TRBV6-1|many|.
CASSEFGPGPRTGELFF
TGTGCCAGCAGTGAATTCGGTCCGGGACCCCGCACCGGGGAGCTGTTTTTT
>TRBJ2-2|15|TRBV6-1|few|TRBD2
CASTTLAVNTGELFF
TGTGCCAGCACTACGCTAGCGGTGAACACCGGGGAGCTGTTTTTT
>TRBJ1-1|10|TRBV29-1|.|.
CSVDLVRAFF
TGCAGCGTTGATTTGGTTAGGGCTTTCTTT
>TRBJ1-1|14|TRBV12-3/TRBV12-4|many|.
CASTLGGSGTEAFF
TGTGCCAGCACTCTAGGGGGGTCGGGCACTGAAGCTTTCTTT
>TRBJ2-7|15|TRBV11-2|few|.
CASSWGSFLENEQYF
TGTGCCAGCAGCTGGGGGTCCTTTCTCGAAAACGAGCAGTACTTC
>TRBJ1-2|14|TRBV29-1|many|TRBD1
CSVAPGQKNYGYTF
TGCAGCGTTGCCCCGGGACAGAAGAACTATGGCTACACCTTC
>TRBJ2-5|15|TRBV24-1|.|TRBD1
CATSALTGGGETQYF
TGTGCCACCAGTGCCCTAACAGGGGGCGGTGAGACCCAGTACTTC
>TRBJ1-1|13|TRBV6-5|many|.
CASSYSGGTEAFF
TGTGCCAGCAGTTACTCAGGGGGCACTGAAGCTTTCTTT
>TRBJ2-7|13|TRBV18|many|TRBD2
CAGASGGAYEQYF
TGTGCCGGCGCTAGCGGGGGAGCCTACGAGCAGTACTTC
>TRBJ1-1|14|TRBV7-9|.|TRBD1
CASSRRDRGAEAFF
TGTGCCAGCAGCCGTAGGGACAGGGGGGCTGAAGCTTTCTTT
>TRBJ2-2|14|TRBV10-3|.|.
CAIGPIENTGELFF
TGTGCCATTGGTCCTATAGAGAACACCGGGGAGCTGTTTTTT
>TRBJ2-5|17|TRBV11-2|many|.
CASSSDSQGTPQETQYF
TGTGCCAGCAGCTCAGATTCACAGGGAACCCCACAAGAGACCCAGTACTTC
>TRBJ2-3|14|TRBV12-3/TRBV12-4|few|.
CASSLAGEADTQYF
TGTGCCAGCAGTTTAGCTGGGGAGGCAGATACGCAGTATTTT
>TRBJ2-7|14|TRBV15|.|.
CATSRGGRPNEQYF
TGTGCCACCAGCAGAGGGGGGCGGCCCAACGAGCAGTACTTC
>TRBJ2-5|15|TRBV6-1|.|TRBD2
CASMASGGATETQYF
TGTGCCAGCATGGCTAGCGGGGGGGCCACTGAGACCCAGTACTTC
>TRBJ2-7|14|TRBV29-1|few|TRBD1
CSVDTETGSYEQYF
TGCAGCGTCGATACCGAGACAGGGTCCTACGAGCAGTACTTC
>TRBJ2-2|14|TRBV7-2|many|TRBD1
CASSPQGAGGELFF
TGTGCCAGCAGCCCCCAGGGGGCCGGCGGGGAGCTGTTTTTT
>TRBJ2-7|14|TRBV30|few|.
CAWSAPGGPPRSYF
TGTGCCTGGAGTGCCCCGGGCGGCCCCCCGCGGTCGTACTTC
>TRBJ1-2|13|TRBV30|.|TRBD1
CAHGTGWGGGYTF
TGTGCCCACGGGACAGGGTGGGGTGGCGGCTACACCTTC
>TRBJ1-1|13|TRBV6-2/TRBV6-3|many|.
CASSYAGLTEAFF
TGTGCCAGCAGTTACGCAGGGCTCACTGAAGCTTTCTTT
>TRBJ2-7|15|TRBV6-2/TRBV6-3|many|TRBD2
CASRETSGDPYEQYF
TGTGCCAGCAGAGAGACTAGCGGGGACCCCTACGAGCAGTACTTC
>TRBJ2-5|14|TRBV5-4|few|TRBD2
CASSWGGVQETQYF
TGTGCCAGCAGCTGGGGGGGGGTGCAAGAGACCCAGTACTTC
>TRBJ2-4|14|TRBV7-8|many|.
CASSLSSFRNIKYF
TGTGCCAGCAGCTTAAGCTCCTTCCGAAACATTAAGTACTTC
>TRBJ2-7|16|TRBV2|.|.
CASSTGWSSLTYEQYF
TGTGCCAGCAGCACAGGGTGGAGTAGTCTTACCTACGAGCAGTACTTC
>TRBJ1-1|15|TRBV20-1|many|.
CSARDGHAVNTEAFF
TGCAGTGCTAGAGATGGCCACGCTGTGAACACTGAAGCTTTCTTT
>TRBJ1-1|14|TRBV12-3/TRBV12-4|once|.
CASSPGFFESEAFF
TGTGCCAGCAGTCCAGGATTTTTCGAGTCAGAAGCTTTCTTT
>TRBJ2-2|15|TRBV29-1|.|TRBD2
CSVDGTSGNTGELFF
TGCAGCGTTGACGGGACTAGCGGAAACACCGGGGAGCTGTTTTTT
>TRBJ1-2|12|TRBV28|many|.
CASTLGDYGYTF
TGTGCCAGCACCTTAGGGGACTATGGCTACACCTTC
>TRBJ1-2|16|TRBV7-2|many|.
CASSFRNAALDYGYTF
TGTGCCAGCAGCTTCCGCAATGCCGCGCTGGACTATGGCTACACCTTC
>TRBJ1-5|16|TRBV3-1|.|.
CASSHKDQGNNQPQHF
TGTGCCAGCAGCCACAAAGATCAGGGAAACAATCAGCCCCAGCATTTT
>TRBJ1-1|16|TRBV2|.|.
CASIRGTSIGGTEAFF
TGTGCCAGCATTCGGGGGACCTCAATTGGGGGTACTGAAGCTTTCTTT
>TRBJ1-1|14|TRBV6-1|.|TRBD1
CASRGGTGGSEAFF
TGTGCCAGCAGGGGGGGGACAGGGGGCTCCGAAGCTTTCTTT
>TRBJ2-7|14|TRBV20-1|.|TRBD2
CSATPSGRAVEQYF
TGCAGTGCTACCCCGAGCGGGAGGGCCGTCGAGCAGTACTTC
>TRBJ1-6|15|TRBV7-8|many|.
CASSLSPGNSSPLHF
TGTGCCAGCAGCTTATCTCCGGGTAACAGTTCACCCCTCCACTTT
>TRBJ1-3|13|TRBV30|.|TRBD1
CAGETGAGNTIYF
TGTGCCGGGGAGACAGGGGCTGGAAACACCATATATTTT
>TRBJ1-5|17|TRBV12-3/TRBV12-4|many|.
CASSLGSSLYSNQPQHF
TGTGCCAGCAGTTTAGGAAGCAGCCTCTATAGCAATCAGCCCCAGCATTTT
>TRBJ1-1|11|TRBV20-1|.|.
CSVARRTEAFF
TGCAGTGTCGCGAGAAGGACTGAAGCTTTCTTT
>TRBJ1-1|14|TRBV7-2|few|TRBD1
CASRDQGENTEAFF
TGTGCCAGCAGAGATCAGGGGGAGAACACTGAAGCTTTCTTT
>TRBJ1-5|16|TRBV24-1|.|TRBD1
CATSEAGTGRNQPQHF
TGTGCCACCAGTGAGGCGGGGACAGGCCGTAATCAGCCCCAGCATTTT
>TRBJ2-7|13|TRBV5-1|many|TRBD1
CASSFRTGHEQYF
TGCGCCAGCAGCTTTAGGACAGGGCATGAGCAGTACTTC
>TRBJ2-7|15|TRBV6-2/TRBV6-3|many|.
CASSTGTYSSYEQCF
TGTGCCAGCAGCACCGGGACCTATAGCTCCTACGAGCAGTGCTTC
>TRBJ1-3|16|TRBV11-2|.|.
CASSRYGGNSGNTIYF
TGTGCCAGCAGCCGGTACGGGGGCAACTCTGGAAACACCATATATTTT
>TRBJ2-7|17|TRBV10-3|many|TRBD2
CAISGGQRGGNIYEQYF
TGTGCCATCAGCGGGGGGCAGCGGGGGGGCAATATTTACGAGCAGTACTTC
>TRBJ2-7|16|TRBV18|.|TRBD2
CASSPVGVAGIYEQYF
TGTGCCAGCTCACCGGTCGGAGTAGCGGGAATATACGAGCAGTACTTC
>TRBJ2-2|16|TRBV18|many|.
CASSSFRDGNTGELFF
TGTGCCAGCTCATCATTCCGGGACGGTAACACCGGGGAGCTGTTTTTT
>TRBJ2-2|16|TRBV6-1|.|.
CASGRWTEKNTGDLFF
TGTGCCAGCGGTCGATGGACAGAAAAGAACACCGGGGATCTGTTTTTT
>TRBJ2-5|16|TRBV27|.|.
CASSFSLSSVQETQYF
TGTGCCAGCAGTTTTTCCCTTTCTAGCGTCCAAGAGACCCAGTACTTC
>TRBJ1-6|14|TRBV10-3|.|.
CAIAREGSNSPLHF
TGTGCCATCGCCAGGGAGGGATCAAATTCACCCCTCCACTTT
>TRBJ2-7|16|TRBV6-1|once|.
CASSEAEPPLTSEQYF
TGTGCCAGCAGTGAGGCCGAACCCCCCCTCACGAGCGAGCAGTACTTC
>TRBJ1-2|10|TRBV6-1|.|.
CASKEEGYTF
TGTGCCAGCAAAGAGGAAGGCTACACCTTC